Given below is one TCR beta chain in context. Germline CDR1 is SGHTA and CDR2 is FQGTGA. This CDR3 has 11 amino acids. V was cut by 4 bases and J by 5 bases, with 4 bases left in between. The data were taken from a study of shared clonotypes between healthy human individuals. Genomic DNA came from tens of millions of PBMCs in unsorted samples. Genomic DNA per cell subset filled all wells of several immunoSEQ plates. For unsorted PBMC, 300 ng DNA per replicate equaled roughly 30,000 T cell genomes. This table comes from immunoSEQ multiplex PCR, and its TCRdb copy is limited to in-frame clones, with some not included. The sample includes around 500,000 clones, 79% of them seen just once.

The source of this sequence is a woman in her thirties or forties in good health. Some clones in this sample may be carry-over from other donors' samples. J is TRBJ2-3 and V is TRBV7-3; no clear D. Sequenced material: PBMCs. The CDR3 loop is CASSSEDTQYF. CDR3 DNA: TGTGCCAGCAGCTCTGAAGATACGCAGTATTTT.